This entry concerns a single T cell receptor beta chain. What it binds is unknown. Germline CDR1 and CDR2: SGHKS and YYEKEE (reference sequence). Trimming pared 2 bases from V and 6 bases from J, leaving 8 bases between. This CDR3 has 13 amino acids. TCRdb's table, derived via immunoSEQ multiplex PCR, lists solely in-frame clones and lacks some. Found here are approximately 130,000 clones, 93% of them singletons; the top ten hold about 1%. The sample originates from a study of T cell responses to AZD1222 COVID-19 vaccine. Broader study findings: Just a handful of people given AZD1222 tested seropositive at baseline. A reported finding is that nearly half of spike-specific TCRs target unmutated variant regions. Donors were largely white British and mainly female; clonal diversity was possibly underestimated.

The chain carries TRBV5-5 and TRBJ1-4, with D perhaps matching TRBD1 (5 bases). Sequences were derived from peripheral blood, sampled on day 0 of AZD1222 vaccination. The clonotype was recovered from an adult in good health. The DNA of the CDR3 is TGTGCCAGCAGCTTACAGGTTGATGAAAAACTGTTTTTT. It is translated as CASSLQVDEKLFF.